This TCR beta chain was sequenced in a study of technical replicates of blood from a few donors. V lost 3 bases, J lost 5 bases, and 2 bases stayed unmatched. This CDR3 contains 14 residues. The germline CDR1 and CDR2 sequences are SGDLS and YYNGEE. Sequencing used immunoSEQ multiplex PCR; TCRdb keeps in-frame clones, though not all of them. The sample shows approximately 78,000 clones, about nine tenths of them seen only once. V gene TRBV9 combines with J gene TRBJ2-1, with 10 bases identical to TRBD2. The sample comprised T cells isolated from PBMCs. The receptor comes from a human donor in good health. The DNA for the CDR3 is TGTGCCAGCAGCGCTAGCGGGAGCCACAATGAGCAGTTCTTC. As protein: CASSASGSHNEQFF.